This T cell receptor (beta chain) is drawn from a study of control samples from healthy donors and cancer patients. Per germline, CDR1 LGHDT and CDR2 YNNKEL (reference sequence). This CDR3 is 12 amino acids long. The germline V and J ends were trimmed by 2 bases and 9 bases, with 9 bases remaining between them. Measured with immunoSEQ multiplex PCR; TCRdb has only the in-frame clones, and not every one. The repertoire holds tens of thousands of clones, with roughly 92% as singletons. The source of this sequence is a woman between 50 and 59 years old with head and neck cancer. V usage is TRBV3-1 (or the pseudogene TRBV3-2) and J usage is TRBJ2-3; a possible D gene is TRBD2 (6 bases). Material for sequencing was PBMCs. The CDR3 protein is CASSQWGETQYF. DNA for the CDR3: TGTGCCAGCAGCCAATGGGGGGAAACGCAGTATTTT.